This entry concerns a single T cell receptor (beta chain). Its antigen is currently unknown. This record comes from a study of cytomegalovirus exposure and HLA in healthy donors. Study-wide context: The 110 or so validation repertoires used a platform that matched the one used for the 666 first-cohort repertoires, as a later analysis reported. Study results and limitations: Subsequent analysis found a tendency for first-cohort TCR clusters to co-occur within the 90 to 150 validation repertoires. Investigators reported 150 to 200 TCR beta chains as tied to cytomegalovirus.

Clones were sequenced by immunoSEQ multiplex PCR, and TCRdb holds only the in-frame ones, with some missing. This sample has about 260,000 clones, with about 90% found just once. This CDR3 has 15 amino acids. Looked up from germline, CDR1 is LGHNA and CDR2 is YSLEER. Deletions cut 3 bases from V and 1 base from J, with 12 bases between. Sequenced input: PBMCs. The TCR sequence derives from a woman aged 25 to 39 in good health and CMV-seronegative. V usage is TRBV4-3 and J usage is TRBJ2-5; TRBD2 is a possible D gene (6 bases). CDR3 bases: TGCGCCAGCAGCCACCGGGACTCCCCCCAAGAGACCCAGTACTTC. Its translation is CASSHRDSPQETQYF.